This T cell receptor beta chain stems from a study of blood T cell repertoires in COVID-19. Study background: T cells, B-cell-depleted T cells, or PBMCs supplied cDNA or gDNA.

Seattle cases were enrolled at active infection and followed longitudinally. TCRdb's table, derived via immunoSEQ multiplex PCR, lists solely in-frame clones and lacks some. The sample includes some 180,000 clones, 70% to 90% of them seen just once. The V end was cut by 5 bases, the J end by 0 bases, with 11 bases between. Germline CDR1 and CDR2: SGHDT and YYEEEE. This CDR3 is 14 amino acids long. The chain combines TRBV5-6 with TRBJ2-5; maybe TRBD1 (6 bases). The TCR comes from an elderly woman with COVID-19, enrolled during active disease. Sequenced material: peripheral blood. CDR3 loop: CASRRTGNQETQYF. The CDR3 DNA reads TGTGCCAGCAGACGAACAGGGAACCAAGAGACCCAGTACTTC.